This TCR beta chain was identified during a study of naive and memory T cell subsets. Notes on the study in general: Naive and memory repertoire findings lacked a ground truth for validation. Naive repertoires, especially CD8, held a few larger clonotypes, possibly memory cells re-expressing CD45RA.

Two oligonucleotides, mixed equimolar, formed the beta constant-region primer covering TRBC1 and TRBC2. The ligated cDNA underwent four PCR rounds using SP2 and nested alpha and beta constant-region primers. TCRdb ran MiXCR on the UMI-ligation and nested PCR reads and lists one entry per CDR3 protein. The repertoire holds 150,000 or so distinct CDR3 sequences, with approximately 24% as singletons. This clonotype was counted at least ten times. What it binds is unknown. CMV status came from CD4+ T cell IFNgamma after overnight CMV lysate stimulation of fresh PBMCs. Trimming cost V 4 bases and J 0 bases, with 13 bases left between them. Germline values: CDR1 LNHNV, CDR2 YYDKDF (reference sequence). The CDR3 spans 17 residues.

The sequencing sample was made of naive CD4+ T cells from blood. This chain joins TRBV15 and TRBJ2-6, with TRBD1 as a possible D gene (6 bases). The sequence came from a human donor in good health. The CDR3 region is CATSKDRWTSGANVLTF. The CDR3 DNA reads TGTGCCACCAGCAAAGACAGGTGGACCTCTGGGGCCAACGTCCTGACTTTC. The whole variable domain, filled in from reference TRBV15 and TRBJ2-6, reads DAMVIQNPRYQVTQFGKPVTLSCSQTLNHNVMYWYQQKSSQAPKLLFHYYDKDFNNEADTPDNFQSRRPNTSFCFLDIRSPGLGDTAMYLCATSKDRWTSGANVLTFGAGSRLTVL.